This TCR beta chain was recovered during a study of cytomegalovirus exposure and HLA in healthy donors. For this clone: Its target is not known.

Assay used: immunoSEQ multiplex PCR; TCRdb lists only in-frame clones, some missing. The sample gives 55,000 to 70,000 clones, roughly nine tenths of which show up once; about 2% is in the top ten. Whole-study results and caveats: Cytomegalovirus status, reportedly, was diagnosed with high specificity and sensitivity by the classifier.

Germline lookup yields CDR1 MNHEY and CDR2 SVGAGI. The V and J ends lost 5 bases and 10 bases respectively, with 8 bases between them. The CDR3 is made up of 10 amino acids. Material: PBMCs. V gene TRBV6-5 combines with J gene TRBJ1-1; no definite D call. The receptor was isolated from a woman in her twenties or thirties in good health and CMV-seronegative. CDR3 nucleotides: TGTGCCAGCAGTACAGAGGGAGCTTTCTTT. This encodes CASSTEGAFF.